Presented here are 19 T cell receptor beta chains from one specimen sequenced in a study of T-cell reconstitution after alpha-beta-depleted transplantation in children. For TCRbeta, the library was prepared with unique molecular identifiers. TCRdb fed the PCR reads into MiXCR, producing one record per CDR3 protein. Counted here are approximately 350,000 distinct CDR3 sequences, 13% occurring once; the ten biggest clones make up over 3.5%. Sample: PBMCs, taken from the stem cell graft. These TCRs come from a human donor who donated a stem cell graft to a child with Fanconi anemia.

This clonotype was seen many times. The chain has TRBV5-1 and TRBJ2-2, with 8 bases matching TRBD2. This CDR3 is 15 amino acids long. Germline V gives CDR1 SGHRS, CDR2 YFSETQ. The ends lost 7 bases at V and 3 bases at J; junction bases unmatched: 8. The CDR3 loop is CASYVGGGYTGELFF. The CDR3 region has the DNA TGCGCCAGCTACGTCGGCGGGGGGTACACCGGGGAGCTGTTTTTT. The entire variable domain, with the rest obtained from reference TRBV5-1 and TRBJ2-2, is as follows: KAGVTQTPRYLIKTRGQQVTLSCSPISGHRSVSWYQQTPGQGLQFLFEYFSETQRNKGNFPGRFSGRQFSNSRSEMNVSTLELGDSALYLCASYVGGGYTGELFFGEGSRLTVL.

This clonotype was seen at least ten times. This chain connects TRBV20-1 to TRBJ2-3; no clear D. CDR3 length: 14 residues. Per germline, CDR1 DFQATT and CDR2 SNEGSKA (reference sequence). Between the trimmed V and J ends, which lost 6 bases and 5 bases, there was a span of 18 bases. Written as DNA, the CDR3 is TGCAGTGCCCCTTTTGAAGCGAATGAAGATACGCAGTATTTT. Amino acid sequence: CSAPFEANEDTQYF.

The chain recombines TRBV5-1 with TRBJ2-7; TRBD1 aligns across 7 bases. The CDR3 covers 14 residues. Trimming cost V 6 bases and J 0 bases; bases outside gene matches: 6. The germline V gene encodes CDR1 SGHRS and CDR2 YFSETQ. CDR3: CASKVRDSSYEQYF. In DNA, the CDR3 is TGCGCCAGCAAGGTCCGGGACAGCTCCTACGAGCAGTACTTC.

This clonotype came up a few times. The chain is built from TRBV3-1 and TRBJ2-6; D is perhaps TRBD1 (5 bases). This CDR3 is 16 amino acids long. The V end lost 0 bases, the J end lost 4 bases, and 10 bases lay between the germline ends. The germline V gene encodes CDR1 LGHDT and CDR2 YNNKEL (reference sequence). The CDR3 here is CASSQDMGQGANVLTF. Here the CDR3 DNA reads TGTGCCAGCAGCCAAGATATGGGGCAAGGGGCCAACGTCCTGACTTTC.

This clonotype was counted many times. Just one base apart from a much larger clone, this may be a read error. DNA for the CDR3: TGTGCCAGCAGTTTCCGACGCACAGATACGCAGTATTTT. It specifies CASSFRRTDTQYF. The chain couples TRBV12-3 or TRBV12-4 to TRBJ2-3; D not certain. This CDR3 spans 13 amino acids. Trimming cost V 3 bases and J 1 base, with 5 bases left between them.

This clonotype came up many times. J is TRBJ2-3 and V is TRBV20-1, with TRBD2 matching over 8 bases. The CDR3 extends over 14 amino acids. Germline CDR1 and CDR2: DFQATT and SNEGSKA (reference sequence). V shed 1 base, J shed 1 base, and the junction held 1 base outside the gene matches. CDR3 loop: CSARVSGGTDTQYF. In DNA, the CDR3 is TGCAGTGCTAGAGTTAGCGGGGGCACAGATACGCAGTATTTT.

This clonotype was counted many times. The chain links TRBV12-3 or TRBV12-4 to TRBJ2-5, with D perhaps given as TRBD1 or TRBD2 (6 bases each). The CDR3 totals 15 residues. Trimming pared 2 bases from V and 0 bases from J, leaving 10 bases between. The CDR3 nucleotides read TGTGCCAGCAGTTTAAGGGGGGAACACCAAGAGACCCAGTACTTC. Protein: CASSLRGEHQETQYF.

The CDR3 DNA reads TGTGCCAGCAGCCCGTCCAGTTGGACGCAGTATTTT. Translating it yields CASSPSSWTQYF. The genes are TRBV7-2 and TRBJ2-3; D ambiguous. Trimming removed 5 bases at V and 9 bases at J, with 12 bases between. CDR1 and CDR2 (germline): SGHTA, FQGNSA. This CDR3 region has 12 residues. Complete variable domain (other parts from reference TRBV7-2 and TRBJ2-3): GAGVSQSPSNKVTEKGKDVELRCDPISGHTALYWYRQSLGQGLEFLIYFQGNSAPDKSGLPSDRFSAERTGGSVSTLTIQRTQQEDSAVYLCASSPSSWTQYFGPGTRLTVL.

This rearrangement joins TRBV7-2 to TRBJ2-5, with TRBD2 identical over 11 bases. Germline V gene sequence: CDR1 SGHTA, CDR2 FQGNSA. The junction had 9 bases not matched to a gene; V was cut back by 5 bases and J by 7 bases. This CDR3 comprises 15 residues. CDR3 bases: TGTGCCAGCAGCCCAAGACTAGCGGGGACTCGGACCCAGTACTTC. This translates into CASSPRLAGTRTQYF.

This clonotype has a handful of counts. The chain employs TRBV5-1 and TRBJ1-3; unclear D gene. The V end was cut by 3 bases, the J end by 2 bases, with 12 bases between. Germline CDR1 and CDR2: SGHRS and YFSETQ. This CDR3 has 15 residues. The CDR3 spells CASSSGRTAGNTIYF. In DNA, the CDR3 is TGCGCCAGCAGCTCCGGACGGACGGCTGGAAACACCATATATTTT.

This clonotype has at least ten counts. The V and J genes are TRBV29-1 and TRBJ2-2; no reliable D call. Trimming removed 1 base from V and 4 bases from J, with 13 bases in between. Germline values: CDR1 SQVTM, CDR2 ANQGSEA. The CDR3 sequence is 15 residues long. The CDR3 here is CSVEVEDRSTGELFF. The CDR3 coding sequence is TGCAGCGTTGAAGTAGAGGACCGCTCCACCGGGGAGCTGTTTTTT.

The J gene is TRBJ1-5, the V gene TRBV10-3; TRBD1 matches at 12 bases. The CDR3 is made up of 14 amino acids. From germline, CDR1 is ENHRY and CDR2 SYGVKD. J lost 12 bases, V lost 4 bases, and 7 bases had no gene match. This chain's CDR3 is CAISGDRGRKSQHF. The DNA for the CDR3 is TGTGCCATCAGTGGGGACAGGGGGCGGAAAAGCCAGCATTTT.

As regards this clonotype: A much larger clone lies one base from this, so it may be a read error. The rearrangement uses TRBV5-1 and TRBJ2-3, with no clear D. V shed 2 bases and J shed 6 bases, with 4 bases lying between them. The length of the CDR3 is 11 residues. Per the germline V gene, CDR1 is SGHRS and CDR2 is YFSETQ. The CDR3 loop is CASSFVDTQYF. CDR3 DNA sequence: TGCGCCAGCAGCTTCGTGGATACGCAGTATTTT.

This clonotype occurred a few times. The chain couples TRBV27 to TRBJ2-5, with 12 bases that match TRBD2. Trimming removed 2 bases from V and 5 bases from J; junction bases left unmatched: 9. CDR3 length equals 17 residues. CDR1 MNHEY and CDR2 SMNVEV come from the germline V gene (reference sequence). CDR3 DNA: TGTGCCAGCAGTTTACTAGCGGGGGGGCGATTGAGCGAGACCCAGTACTTC. This translates into CASSLLAGGRLSETQYF.

V and J are TRBV12-3 or TRBV12-4 and TRBJ2-5, with TRBD1 as a possible D gene (6 bases). The V end was cut by 1 base, the J end by 0 bases, with 6 bases between. This CDR3 has 14 residues. The CDR3 protein is CASSLEGDQETQYF. CDR3 bases: TGTGCCAGCAGTTTAGAGGGGGACCAAGAGACCCAGTACTTC.

This clonotype occurred many times. This sequence joins TRBV5-1 and TRBJ1-6; 10 bases match TRBD1. Germline values: CDR1 SGHRS, CDR2 YFSETQ. The CDR3 contains 14 residues. J gave up 9 bases and V 4 bases, and 4 bases lay outside the gene matches. The CDR3 DNA reads as TGCGCCAGCAGCGCGGACAGGGGGGTTTCACCCCTCCACTTT. Encoded protein: CASSADRGVSPLHF.

This clonotype was observed at least ten times. The CDR3 DNA reads as TGTGCCAGCACCTCACAGGGTTGGAATTCACCCCTCCACTTT. Amino acids: CASTSQGWNSPLHF. The chain carries TRBV2 and TRBJ1-6; D might be TRBD1 (6 bases). Germline V gene sequence: CDR1 SNHLY, CDR2 FYNNEI. The CDR3 is 14 amino acids. With 7 bases removed from V and 7 bases from J, the gap between germline ends came to 14 bases.

This clonotype was found a few times. J is TRBJ2-7 and V is TRBV2; TRBD1 aligns across 7 bases. Trimming cost V 2 bases and J 9 bases; bases outside gene matches: 4. Germline values: CDR1 SNHLY, CDR2 FYNNEI. The CDR3 totals 12 residues. The CDR3 DNA sequence: TGTGCCAGCAGTGAAAGGACAGGATTGCAGTACGTC. Translated: CASSERTGLQYV.

This clonotype was seen only a few times. J is TRBJ1-2 and V is TRBV10-3, with D maybe TRBD1 (5 bases). Germline CDR1 ENHRY, CDR2 SYGVKD. Between the trimmed V and J ends, which lost 3 bases and 8 bases, there was a span of 7 bases. This CDR3 is 11 amino acids long. In DNA form, the CDR3 reads TGTGCCATCAGTGACGGGGGGGGCTACACCTTC. Amino acids: CAISDGGGYTF.